This T cell receptor beta chain appears in the sequencing data of a study of T cell responses to AZD1222 COVID-19 vaccine. Study-level background: Whether given at about 4 or about 12 weeks, second doses were pooled. The study, taken as a whole, reports: Nearly half of spike-specific TCRs reportedly target variant regions that are unmutated in the B.1.351 and B.1.1.7 variants.

Germline V gene data show CDR1 as SGDLS and CDR2 as YYNGEE. Trimming took off 4 bases at V and 0 bases at J, with 11 bases between the two ends. There are 15 residues in the CDR3. Worth noting for this clone: Its antigen is as yet unknown.

TCRdb's copy holds only in-frame clones and misses some; the assay was immunoSEQ multiplex PCR. The sample gives more than 100,000 clones, approximately 90% of which show up once; roughly 8.4% is in the top ten. The specimen was peripheral blood, collected on day 0 of AZD1222 vaccination. The genes are TRBV9 and TRBJ1-5, with D hard to call. The TCR comes from an adult in good health. This CDR3 is CASSLTENSNQPQHF. DNA for the CDR3: TGTGCCAGCAGCCTCACAGAGAATAGCAATCAGCCCCAGCATTTT.